The 20 T cell receptor beta chains listed next were all sequenced from one sample in a study of cytomegalovirus exposure and HLA in healthy donors. The repertoire was sequenced with immunoSEQ multiplex PCR; TCRdb's copy has only in-frame clones and lacks some. The profile covers under 200,000 clones, with roughly 91% appearing a single time and just over 4% taken by the ten largest. The sample comprised PBMCs. These receptors all come from a man aged 18 to 30 in good health and CMV-seropositive.

The chain carries TRBV28 and TRBJ2-7; D may be TRBD2 (6 bases). There are 17 residues in the CDR3. Trimming left V 7 bases short and J 2 bases short, with 24 bases between. CDR1 is MDHEN, CDR2 SYDVKM, per germline. The CDR3 is CASTPVSGTPNPYEQYF. The DNA for the CDR3 is TGTGCCAGCACCCCGGTGTCCGGGACTCCAAACCCCTACGAGCAGTACTTC.

The chain has TRBV6-5 and TRBJ2-5; 9 bases are a match to TRBD2. The junction had 5 bases not matched to a gene; V was cut back by 6 bases and J by 6 bases. This CDR3 comprises 13 residues. Germline V gives CDR1 MNHEY, CDR2 SVGAGI. The CDR3 bases are TGTGCCAGCAGCCCAGGACTAGCGCAGACCCAGTACTTC. As protein: CASSPGLAQTQYF.

The chain employs TRBV6-5 and TRBJ2-1; D perhaps matches TRBD2 (5 bases). Germline loops: CDR1 MNHEY, CDR2 SVGAGI. With 5 bases removed from V and 8 bases from J, the gap between germline ends came to 13 bases. The CDR3 sequence is 13 residues long. CDR3 amino acids: CASSKDLYHEQFF. The CDR3 nucleotides are TGTGCCAGCAGTAAGGACTTATACCATGAGCAGTTCTTC.

Written as DNA, the CDR3 is TGCGGGACTTGGGCCGGGAACGAGCAGTACTTC. It yields the protein CGTWAGNEQYF. This sequence joins TRBV20-1 and TRBJ2-7, with D perhaps TRBD2 (6 bases). The CDR3 spans 11 residues. Germline CDR1 reads DFQATT; CDR2 reads SNEGSKA (reference sequence).

This rearrangement joins TRBV5-4 to TRBJ1-3; D ambiguous. The CDR3 covers 15 residues. Germline loops: CDR1 SGHNT, CDR2 YYREEE (reference sequence). Trimming cost V 2 bases and J 0 bases, with 9 bases left between them. This chain's CDR3 is CASSFPGNSGNTIYF. As DNA, the CDR3 is TGTGCCAGCAGCTTCCCCGGGAACTCTGGAAACACCATATATTTT. Complete variable domain (other parts from reference TRBV5-4 and TRBJ1-3): ETGVTQSPTHLIKTRGQQVTLRCSSQSGHNTVSWYQQALGQGPQFIFQYYREEENGRGNFPPRFSGLQFPNYSSELNVNALELDDSALYLCASSFPGNSGNTIYFGEGSWLTVV.

The chain combines TRBV19 with TRBJ2-1; 12 bases fit TRBD2. The trim removed 8 bases at V and 7 bases at J, leaving 9 bases unmatched. CDR1 and CDR2 from the germline V gene are LNHDA and SQIVND (reference sequence). The CDR3 totals 15 residues. CDR3 amino acids: CASHLTSGRLNEQFF. In DNA form, the CDR3 reads TGTGCCAGTCACCTAACTAGCGGGAGGTTAAATGAGCAGTTCTTC.

The rearrangement joins TRBV5-6 to TRBJ1-5; unclear D gene. V lost 2 bases to trimming and J lost 3 bases, with 15 bases between them. CDR1 SGHDT and CDR2 YYEEEE come from the germline V gene. The CDR3 loop spans 16 amino acids. CDR3 nucleotide sequence: TGTGCCAGCAGCTTCGGTGTGGGAGAATTCAATCAGCCCCAGCATTTT. Translating gives CASSFGVGEFNQPQHF.

V and J are TRBV7-6 and TRBJ2-1; a possible D gene is TRBD2 (5 bases). The germline V gene encodes CDR1 SGHVS and CDR2 FNYEAQ. CDR3 length: 13 amino acids. V was shortened by 6 bases and J by 5 bases, with 11 bases between the two germline ends. In nucleotides, the CDR3 is TGTGCCAGCAGTCCACTAGAAAACAATGAGCAGTTCTTC. Translating it yields CASSPLENNEQFF.

The chain carries TRBV6-1 and TRBJ1-5; D is unclear. Trimming took 3 bases from V and 9 from J, leaving 12 bases between them. CDR1 is MNHNS and CDR2 is SASEGT in the germline V gene. The CDR3 covers 13 residues. CDR3 loop: CASSDTAARPQHF. The DNA of the CDR3 is TGTGCCAGCAGTGATACGGCGGCTCGGCCCCAGCATTTT.

V is TRBV28 and J is TRBJ2-3, with D unresolved. V shed 6 bases and J shed 10 bases, with 17 bases lying between them. Germline V gene sequence: CDR1 MDHEN, CDR2 SYDVKM. There are 13 residues in the CDR3. The CDR3 DNA sequence: TGTGCCAGCAGCATTAGTGGGCCTAAGGCGCAGTATTTT. The encoded protein is CASSISGPKAQYF.

This clone came up a few times. The gene calls are TRBV7-9 and TRBJ2-7; TRBD1 might be the D (6 bases). This CDR3 is built from 13 residues. V lost 6 bases and J 3 bases, leaving 12 bases between the germline ends. Looked up from germline, CDR1 is SEHNR and CDR2 is FQNEAQ (reference sequence). The CDR3 protein is CASRGDIGYEQYF. In DNA form, the CDR3 reads TGTGCCAGCAGGGGGGACATCGGCTACGAGCAGTACTTC.

The chain links TRBV5-6 to TRBJ2-7; 9 bases agree with TRBD2. CDR3 length: 14 residues. V lost 3 bases and J lost 4; bases outside the gene matches: 5. Germline V gene data show CDR1 as SGHDT and CDR2 as YYEEEE. The CDR3, as DNA: TGTGCCAGCAGCTCCGGACTAGCGCCATACGAGCAGTACTTC. This codes for CASSSGLAPYEQYF.

V usage is TRBV5-1 and J usage is TRBJ2-2; 14 nucleotides match TRBD2. With 4 bases clipped from V and 4 bases from J, the junction kept 9 bases outside the gene matches. The germline CDR1 and CDR2 sequences are SGHRS and YFSETQ. This CDR3 is built from 18 residues. CDR3 DNA sequence: TGCGCCAGCAGCACCGGGACTAGCGGGGGAGGTAGCACCGGGGAGCTGTTTTTT. It yields the protein CASSTGTSGGGSTGELFF.

This chain connects TRBV7-8 to TRBJ2-6; D unclear. The V end was cut by 1 base, the J end by 0 bases, with 4 bases between. The CDR3 has 15 amino acids. Germline V gives CDR1 SGHVS, CDR2 FQNEAQ. As DNA, the CDR3 is TGTGCCAGCAGCTTAGGCGACTCTGGGGCCAACGTCCTGACTTTC. This translates into CASSLGDSGANVLTF.

The rearrangement uses TRBV19 and TRBJ2-3; 8 bases align to TRBD2. Germline V gives CDR1 LNHDA, CDR2 SQIVND (reference sequence). The length of the CDR3 is 15 residues. The ends lost 5 bases at V and 5 bases at J; junction bases unmatched: 9. Here the CDR3 reads CASSDPGRGGDTQYF. CDR3 sequence (DNA): TGTGCCAGTAGTGACCCCGGGAGGGGCGGAGATACGCAGTATTTT. The entire variable domain, with the rest obtained from reference TRBV19 and TRBJ2-3, is as follows: DGGITQSPKYLFRKEGQNVTLSCEQNLNHDAMYWYRQDPGQGLRLIYYSQIVNDFQKGDIAEGYSVSREKKESFPLTVTSAQKNPTAFYLCASSDPGRGGDTQYFGPGTRLTVL.

J is TRBJ1-5 and V is TRBV19; perhaps TRBD1 as D (6 bases). CDR1 is LNHDA, CDR2 SQIVND, per germline (reference sequence). The CDR3 totals 15 residues. The V end lost 7 bases, the J end lost 6 bases, and 19 bases lay between the germline ends. Here the CDR3 DNA reads TGTGCCAGTAAGTCATCCCGGGGGGCGAGTCAGCCCCAGCATTTT. Protein: CASKSSRGASQPQHF.

The gene calls are TRBV25-1 and TRBJ2-1; no reliable D call. V was shortened by 1 base and J by 6 bases, with 10 bases between the two germline ends. CDR3 size: 14 residues. The V gene's germline CDR1 is MGHDK and CDR2 SYGVNS. Written as DNA, the CDR3 is TGTGCCAGCAGTGAATTCCAGGAAATCAATGAGCAGTTCTTC. It translates to CASSEFQEINEQFF.

V usage is TRBV5-1 and J usage is TRBJ1-2, with 7 bases matching TRBD1. This CDR3 has 16 amino acids. Germline assignment: CDR1 SGHRS and CDR2 YFSETQ. J was trimmed by 5 bases and V by 3 bases; bases with no gene match: 13. The CDR3 DNA follows: TGCGCCAGCAGCTCCGGGACAGTTGCGTTAGCTTATGGCTACACCTTC. Translation gives CASSSGTVALAYGYTF.

The chain carries TRBV29-1 and TRBJ2-5, with D possibly TRBD2 on 5 matching bases. V was trimmed by 0 bases and J by 7 bases, leaving 18 bases between them. This CDR3 contains 15 residues. Per germline, CDR1 SQVTM and CDR2 ANQGSEA. The DNA of the CDR3 is TGCAGCGTTGAAGAGGCAGCCGGGGTAGAAGGGACCCAGTACTTC. As protein: CSVEEAAGVEGTQYF.

This clone was recorded only once. The chain uses TRBV5-1 and TRBJ1-2, with D tentatively TRBD1 (5 bases). This CDR3 comprises 13 residues. The germline V and J ends were trimmed by 5 bases and 1 base, with 9 bases remaining between them. Germline V gives CDR1 SGHRS, CDR2 YFSETQ. CDR3 sequence: CASSEGDNYGYTF. In DNA form, the CDR3 reads TGCGCCAGCAGTGAAGGGGATAACTATGGCTACACCTTC.